This TCR beta chain was observed in a study of T cell repertoires in cytomegalovirus infection. Overall study findings and caveats: Clonotype analysis showed dominance of the ex vivo response by HLA-C-restricted CMV-specific TCR beta clonotypes.

TCRdb processed the reads anew with MiXCR; each CDR3 protein has one entry. This table has around 900,000 distinct CDR3 sequences, about 33% appearing once. This clonotype has a handful of counts. Its antigen remains unknown. Deletions cut 4 bases from V and 6 bases from J, with 12 bases between. This CDR3 spans 13 amino acids. The receptor was isolated from a human donor in good health (CMV status not recorded). Some clones in this sample may be carry-over from other donors' samples. The specimen was cultured CD8+ T cells from PBMCs, collected from culture after CMV antigen stimulation. The V and J genes are TRBV12-3 or TRBV12-4 and TRBJ1-2; D not certain. The CDR3 loop is CASSSSRVDGYTF. CDR3 bases: TGTGCCAGCAGTTCCTCCCGGGTTGATGGCTACACCTTC.